Following are 18 T cell receptor beta chains from one sample sequenced in a study of T cells in localized non-small cell lung cancer. Measured with immunoSEQ multiplex PCR; TCRdb has only the in-frame clones, and not every one. The sample carries under 55,000 clones, about 78% recorded once. The material sequenced was PBMCs, taken before any cancer treatment. All receptors come from a woman aged 40-75 years with stage II lung adenocarcinoma.

This chain uses TRBV6-1 with TRBJ2-1, with D uncertain. Germline assignment: CDR1 MNHNS and CDR2 SASEGT. Trimming removed 5 bases from V and 5 bases from J, with 16 bases in between. This CDR3 region has 15 residues. The CDR3 DNA reads TGTGCCAGCAGTCTAGATTTTATACCTGACAATGAGCAGTTCTTC. It specifies CASSLDFIPDNEQFF.

The chain couples TRBV5-1 to TRBJ2-5, with a tentative D call TRBD1 (6 bases). The germline V and J ends were trimmed by 3 bases and 5 bases, with 17 bases remaining between them. The V gene's germline CDR1 is SGHRS and CDR2 YFSETQ. The length of the CDR3 is 15 residues. The DNA of the CDR3 is TGCGCCAGCAGCTCCGACCGAGGGGGACGGGAGACCCAGTACTTC. This gives the protein CASSSDRGGRETQYF.

The chain couples TRBV7-2 to TRBJ1-5; unclear D gene. This CDR3 has 13 residues. Between the trimmed V and J ends, which lost 3 bases and 1 base, there was a span of 4 bases. CDR1 is SGHTA, CDR2 FQGNSA, per germline. The CDR3 coding sequence is TGTGCCAGCAGCTTTATAAGCAATCAGCCCCAGCATTTT. Translating gives CASSFISNQPQHF. The full variable domain, rest sourced from reference TRBV7-2 and TRBJ1-5, is GAGVSQSPSNKVTEKGKDVELRCDPISGHTALYWYRQSLGQGLEFLIYFQGNSAPDKSGLPSDRFSAERTGGSVSTLTIQRTQQEDSAVYLCASSFISNQPQHFGDGTRLSIL.

The chain carries TRBV6-6 and TRBJ2-7; D is perhaps TRBD2 (6 bases). The CDR3 sequence is 15 residues long. V dropped 0 bases and J dropped 0 bases, with 9 bases sitting between them. The germline V gene encodes CDR1 MNHNY and CDR2 SVGAGI (reference sequence). The CDR3 sequence is CASSYSSGSSYEQYF. Written as DNA, the CDR3 is TGTGCCAGCAGTTACTCTAGCGGTAGCTCCTACGAGCAGTACTTC.

The J gene is TRBJ1-4, the V gene TRBV28; possibly TRBD1 for D (5 bases). Deletions cut 4 bases from V and 8 bases from J, with 11 bases between. Germline CDR1 is MDHEN and CDR2 is SYDVKM. The CDR3 loop spans 13 amino acids. CDR3 loop: CASSWPGEEKLFF. CDR3 DNA: TGTGCCAGCAGTTGGCCGGGGGAAGAAAAACTGTTTTTT.

The chain links TRBV28 to TRBJ1-2, with no clear D. This CDR3 comprises 14 residues. The ends were cut back, 3 bases at V and 4 bases at J, with 12 bases in the middle. The germline V gene encodes CDR1 MDHEN and CDR2 SYDVKM. This CDR3 reads CASSLVNPVYGYTF. The CDR3 DNA is TGTGCCAGCAGTTTGGTAAACCCAGTCTATGGCTACACCTTC.

The chain joins TRBV10-2 to TRBJ1-2; D might be TRBD1 (6 bases). CDR1 and CDR2 from the germline V gene are WSHSY and SAAADI. This CDR3 is 14 amino acids long. Trimming pared 3 bases from V and 4 bases from J, leaving 12 bases between. The CDR3 reads CASSDSIQGYGYTF. In DNA, the CDR3 is TGCGCCAGCAGTGACTCAATACAGGGCTATGGCTACACCTTC.

This chain links TRBV18 with TRBJ2-3; TRBD1 is a possible D gene (6 bases). The CDR3 contains 14 residues. V dropped 2 bases and J dropped 3 bases, with 9 bases sitting between them. The germline CDR1 and CDR2 sequences are KGHSH and LQKENI. The CDR3 bases are TGTGCCAGCTCACCAGCGCAGGGGACAGATACGCAGTATTTT. It specifies CASSPAQGTDTQYF.

Details on this clone: The junction and the germline gene differ at one end; a read error may be behind it. V and J are TRBV4-1 and TRBJ1-2; D call uncertain. The CDR3 contains 14 residues. Germline V CDR1 and CDR2: MGHRA, YSYEKL. CDR3 protein: CTSSQGGNLYGYTF. The DNA of the CDR3 is TGCACCAGCAGCCAAGGAGGGAACCTTTATGGCTACACCTTC.

The CDR3 region has the DNA TGTGCCAGCTCCCAGGGACAGAAAGAGACCCAGTACTTC. The encoded protein is CASSQGQKETQYF. This chain uses TRBV18 with TRBJ2-5; 7 bases map to TRBD1. The CDR3 length is 13 residues. Per germline, CDR1 KGHSH and CDR2 LQKENI. With 6 bases clipped from V and 3 bases from J, the junction kept 4 bases outside the gene matches.

The chain links TRBV27 to TRBJ1-5, with no clear D. Germline lookup yields CDR1 MNHEY and CDR2 SMNVEV (reference sequence). This CDR3 contains 16 residues. V was trimmed by 2 bases and J by 1 base, leaving 12 bases between them. The CDR3 DNA reads TGTGCCAGCAGTTTAAAGCCCTCGACAAGCAATCAGCCCCAGCATTTT. Its protein product is CASSLKPSTSNQPQHF.

The genes are TRBV28 and TRBJ1-2, with TRBD1 identical over 7 bases. The CDR3 is 12 amino acids. V lost 2 bases and J lost 10; bases outside the gene matches: 4. Germline CDR1 MDHEN, CDR2 SYDVKM. CDR3 nucleotides: TGTGCCAGCAGTTTACGACAGGGTGACTACACCTTC. Protein product: CASSLRQGDYTF.

The chain has TRBV6-1 and TRBJ1-1; perhaps TRBD1 as D (6 bases). Germline CDR1 is MNHNS and CDR2 is SASEGT. Trimming cost V 7 bases and J 7 bases, with 22 bases left between them. CDR3 length: 15 amino acids. The CDR3 coding sequence is TGTGCCAGCATCCAACGACAGGCGGAGAATGTTGAAGCTTTCTTT. Translated: CASIQRQAENVEAFF.

The V and J genes are TRBV7-2 and TRBJ1-5; D is uncertain. Trimming took 1 base from V and 7 from J, leaving 14 bases between them. CDR3 length: 15 residues. CDR1 and CDR2 from the germline V gene are SGHTA and FQGNSA. In DNA form, the CDR3 reads TGTGCCAGCAGCTTAGTGGCGGGGAGTTCGCAGCCCCAGCATTTT. Translated: CASSLVAGSSQPQHF.

This chain joins TRBV6-1 and TRBJ1-4, with 8 bases lining up with TRBD1. Germline V gene data show CDR1 as MNHNS and CDR2 as SASEGT. CDR3 length: 15 amino acids. The V gene end was trimmed by 1 base and the J gene end by 8 bases; junction bases not matched to a gene: 6. The CDR3 protein is CASSEGAGGWEKLFF. The CDR3 DNA reads as TGTGCCAGCAGTGAAGGCGCAGGGGGCTGGGAAAAACTGTTTTTT.

The V call is TRBV4-2, the J call TRBJ1-2; a weak D match, TRBD1 (5 bases). The CDR3 loop spans 11 amino acids. Trimming cost V 8 bases and J 8 bases, with 12 bases left between them. The germline V gene has CDR1 LGHNA and CDR2 YNFKEQ. CDR3 in amino acids: CASWGGDGYTF. CDR3 bases: TGTGCCAGCTGGGGGGGAGACGGCTACACCTTC.

This clone was seen at least ten times. The chain combines TRBV27 with TRBJ1-4; no clear D. Trimming left V 6 bases short and J 8 bases short, with 13 bases between. CDR3 size: 13 residues. Germline CDR1 reads MNHEY; CDR2 reads SMNVEV (reference sequence). The DNA for the CDR3 is TGTGCCAGCAGCCCTGTCCCAAGGGAAAAACTGTTTTTT. It codes for CASSPVPREKLFF.

V usage is TRBV4-3 and J usage is TRBJ2-5; the D gene is possibly TRBD2 (7 bases). Deletions cut 3 bases from V and 1 base from J, with 12 bases between. The CDR3 has 15 residues. Germline lookup yields CDR1 LGHNA and CDR2 YSLEER. The DNA of the CDR3 is TGCGCCAGCAGCCACCAGGGAGGGGGCCAAGAGACCCAGTACTTC. Protein product: CASSHQGGGQETQYF.